Sequencing of this T cell receptor (beta chain) was carried out in a study of cytomegalovirus exposure and HLA in healthy donors. Study-level results: Accurate predictions that matched the HLA-A and HLA-B alleles of most subjects were reportedly made from TCR beta sequences.

V trimming: 11 bases; J trimming: 4 bases; junction bases outside the gene matches: 7. The CDR3 totals 14 residues. Per the germline V gene, CDR1 is LNHDA and CDR2 is SQIVND (reference sequence). It was with 60 Vbeta and 13 Jbeta primers that the PCR ran. In the original processing: Approximately 9.9 million shared chains were among the roughly 80 million unique TCR beta chains that a later analysis counted. Repertoires were generated with immunoSEQ multiplex PCR, while TCRdb's copy carries only in-frame clones and drops some. V and J calls plus clone size are reproduced from that table; the DNA served to infer D and trimming. Here the sample spans about 190,000 clones, approximately 79% being singletons. Concerning this clone itself: The antigen is unknown.

Sequencing was carried out using PBMCs. The chain carries TRBV19 and TRBJ1-5; TRBD1 aligns across 11 bases. The source of this sequence is a young woman in good health and CMV-seronegative. The CDR3 reads CAGGGTGGNQPQHF. The DNA of the CDR3 is TGTGCCGGTGGGGGGACAGGGGGGAATCAGCCCCAGCATTTT.